A selection of T cell receptor beta chains follows, all from one sample in a study of shared clonotypes between healthy human individuals. Sequencing was performed with immunoSEQ multiplex PCR; in TCRdb, only in-frame clones are kept and a portion is missing. The table records some 1.5 million clones, more than 95% of them present only once. Sequenced: naive CD4+ T cells sorted from blood. These receptors all come from a young man in good health. Each CDR3 is given with its conserved first and last residue. D genes are given only for firm matches. Not every row has a clone size; where given, it reads once, few, many or a size class.

abundance: few; v_gene: TRBV6-1; j_gene: TRBJ1-5; len: 14; d_gene: -; CDR3aa: CASSEGAGNQPQHF; CDR3nt: TGTGCCAGCAGTGAAGGGGCTGGCAATCAGCCCCAGCATTTT
abundance: -; v_gene: TRBV6-6; j_gene: TRBJ1-2; len: 16; d_gene: -; CDR3aa: CASSYSGFGTNYGYTF; CDR3nt: TGTGCCAGCAGTTACTCGGGGTTTGGGACTAACTATGGCTACACCTTC
abundance: -; v_gene: TRBV30; j_gene: TRBJ1-1; len: 14; d_gene: TRBD1; CDR3aa: CACRQGGPGTEAFF; CDR3nt: TGTGCCTGTCGACAGGGCGGGCCTGGGACTGAAGCTTTCTTT
abundance: -; v_gene: TRBV23-1; j_gene: TRBJ1-5; len: 14; d_gene: -; CDR3aa: CASRAYYGGQPQHF; CDR3nt: TGCGCCAGCAGAGCATATTACGGGGGTCAGCCCCAGCATTTT
abundance: -; v_gene: TRBV5-1; j_gene: TRBJ2-7; len: 13; d_gene: -; CDR3aa: CASSWTASYEQYF; CDR3nt: TGCGCCAGCAGCTGGACAGCCTCCTACGAGCAGTACTTC
abundance: -; v_gene: TRBV6-6; j_gene: TRBJ2-3; len: 15; d_gene: TRBD1; CDR3aa: CASSYGDRRGDTQYF; CDR3nt: TGTGCCAGCAGTTACGGGGACAGGAGAGGAGATACGCAGTATTTT
abundance: -; v_gene: TRBV2; j_gene: TRBJ1-5; len: 16; d_gene: -; CDR3aa: CASSPVGGAGNQPQHF; CDR3nt: TGTGCCAGCAGTCCTGTTGGGGGGGCTGGGAATCAGCCCCAGCATTTT
abundance: -; v_gene: TRBV7-2; j_gene: TRBJ2-3; len: 15; d_gene: -; CDR3aa: CASSLGGASTDTQYF; CDR3nt: TGTGCCAGCAGTCTAGGCGGGGCCTCCACAGATACGCAGTATTTT
abundance: -; v_gene: TRBV5-4; j_gene: TRBJ2-2; len: 17; d_gene: TRBD2; CDR3aa: CASSAGGGWANTGELFF; CDR3nt: TGTGCCAGCAGCGCGGGAGGGGGATGGGCTAACACCGGGGAGCTGTTTTTT
abundance: -; v_gene: TRBV5-1; j_gene: TRBJ1-2; len: 16; d_gene: -; CDR3aa: CASSLGRQNINYGYTF; CDR3nt: TGCGCCAGCAGCTTGGGGCGACAGAACATTAACTATGGCTACACCTTC
abundance: -; v_gene: TRBV5-1; j_gene: TRBJ2-7; len: 16; d_gene: -; CDR3aa: CASSLRGDPSSYEQYF; CDR3nt: TGCGCCAGCAGCCTTCGAGGGGACCCGAGCTCCTACGAGCAGTACTTC
abundance: -; v_gene: TRBV30; j_gene: TRBJ2-5; len: 12; d_gene: -; CDR3aa: CAWNQGLETQYF; CDR3nt: TGTGCCTGGAATCAGGGGTTAGAGACCCAGTACTTC
abundance: -; v_gene: TRBV6-1; j_gene: TRBJ2-1; len: 16; d_gene: TRBD1; CDR3aa: CASSARDRVGSNEQFF; CDR3nt: TGTGCCAGCAGTGCCCGGGACAGGGTAGGGTCCAATGAGCAGTTCTTC
abundance: -; v_gene: TRBV19; j_gene: TRBJ2-7; len: 15; d_gene: TRBD1; CDR3aa: CASSRSGQGLYEQYF; CDR3nt: TGTGCCAGTAGTAGGTCGGGACAGGGCCTCTACGAGCAGTACTTC
abundance: -; v_gene: TRBV15; j_gene: TRBJ2-2; len: 14; d_gene: -; CDR3aa: CATSRDPNTGELFF; CDR3nt: TGTGCCACCAGCAGAGACCCGAACACCGGGGAGCTGTTTTTT
abundance: -; v_gene: TRBV7-9; j_gene: TRBJ2-7; len: 12; d_gene: -; CDR3aa: CASSIRVYEQYF; CDR3nt: TGTGCCAGCAGTATAAGGGTCTACGAGCAGTACTTC
abundance: -; v_gene: TRBV2; j_gene: TRBJ1-1; len: 16; d_gene: TRBD1; CDR3aa: CASAGGGLNRVREAFF; CDR3nt: TGTGCCAGCGCAGGGGGCGGTCTGAATAGGGTGCGGGAAGCTTTCTTT